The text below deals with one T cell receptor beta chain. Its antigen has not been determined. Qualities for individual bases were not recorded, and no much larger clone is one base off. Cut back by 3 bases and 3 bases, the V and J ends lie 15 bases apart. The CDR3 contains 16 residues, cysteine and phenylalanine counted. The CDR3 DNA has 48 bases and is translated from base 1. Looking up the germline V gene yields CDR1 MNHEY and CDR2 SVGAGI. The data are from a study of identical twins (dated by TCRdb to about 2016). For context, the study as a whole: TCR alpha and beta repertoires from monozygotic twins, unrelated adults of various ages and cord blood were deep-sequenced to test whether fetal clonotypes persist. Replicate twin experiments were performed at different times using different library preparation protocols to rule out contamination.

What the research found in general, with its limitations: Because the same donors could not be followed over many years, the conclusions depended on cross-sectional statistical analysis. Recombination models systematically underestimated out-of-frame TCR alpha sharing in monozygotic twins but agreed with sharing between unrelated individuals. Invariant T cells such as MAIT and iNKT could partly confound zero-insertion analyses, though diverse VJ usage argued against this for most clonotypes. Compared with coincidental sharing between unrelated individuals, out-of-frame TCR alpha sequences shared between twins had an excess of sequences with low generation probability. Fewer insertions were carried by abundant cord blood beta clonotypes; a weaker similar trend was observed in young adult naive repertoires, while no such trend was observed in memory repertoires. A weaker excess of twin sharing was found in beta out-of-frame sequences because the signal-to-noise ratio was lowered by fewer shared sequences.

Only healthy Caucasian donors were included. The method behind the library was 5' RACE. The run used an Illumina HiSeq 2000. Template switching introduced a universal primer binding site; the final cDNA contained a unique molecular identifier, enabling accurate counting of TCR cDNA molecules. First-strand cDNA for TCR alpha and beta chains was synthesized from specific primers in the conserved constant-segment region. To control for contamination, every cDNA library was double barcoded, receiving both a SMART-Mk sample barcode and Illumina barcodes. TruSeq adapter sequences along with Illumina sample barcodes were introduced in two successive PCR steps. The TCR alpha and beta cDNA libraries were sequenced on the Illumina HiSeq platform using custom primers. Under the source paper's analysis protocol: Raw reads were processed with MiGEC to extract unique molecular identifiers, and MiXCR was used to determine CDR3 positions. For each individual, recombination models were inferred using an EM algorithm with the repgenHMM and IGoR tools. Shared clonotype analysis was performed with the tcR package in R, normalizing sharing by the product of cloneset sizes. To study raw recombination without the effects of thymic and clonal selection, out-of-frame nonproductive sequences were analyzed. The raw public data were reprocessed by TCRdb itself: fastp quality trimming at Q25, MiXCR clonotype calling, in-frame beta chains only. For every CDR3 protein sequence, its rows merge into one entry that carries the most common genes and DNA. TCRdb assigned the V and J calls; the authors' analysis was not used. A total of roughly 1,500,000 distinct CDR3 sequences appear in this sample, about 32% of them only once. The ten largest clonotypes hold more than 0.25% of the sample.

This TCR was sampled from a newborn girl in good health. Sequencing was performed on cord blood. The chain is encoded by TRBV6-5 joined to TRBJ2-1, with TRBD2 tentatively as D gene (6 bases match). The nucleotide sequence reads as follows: TGTGCCAGCAGTTATAGGCTAGCGAGGGGCTACAATGAGCAGTTCTTC. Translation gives CASSYRLARGYNEQFF.